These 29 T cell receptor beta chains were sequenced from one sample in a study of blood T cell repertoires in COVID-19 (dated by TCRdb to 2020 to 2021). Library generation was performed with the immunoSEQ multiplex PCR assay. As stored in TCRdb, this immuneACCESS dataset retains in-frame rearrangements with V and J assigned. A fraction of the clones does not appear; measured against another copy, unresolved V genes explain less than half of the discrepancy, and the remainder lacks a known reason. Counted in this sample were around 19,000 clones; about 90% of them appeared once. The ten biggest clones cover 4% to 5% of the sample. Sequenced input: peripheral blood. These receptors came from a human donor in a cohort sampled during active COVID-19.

The CDR3 protein is CASSPQTGSGNTIYF. As DNA, the CDR3 is TGTGCCAGCTCACCACAAACAGGGTCTGGAAACACCATATATTTT. V gene TRBV18 combines with J gene TRBJ1-3; the D gene is possibly TRBD1 (6 bases). CDR3 size: 15 residues. The germline V and J ends were trimmed by 1 base and 1 base, with 8 bases remaining between them. The germline CDR1 and CDR2 sequences are KGHSH and LQKENI.

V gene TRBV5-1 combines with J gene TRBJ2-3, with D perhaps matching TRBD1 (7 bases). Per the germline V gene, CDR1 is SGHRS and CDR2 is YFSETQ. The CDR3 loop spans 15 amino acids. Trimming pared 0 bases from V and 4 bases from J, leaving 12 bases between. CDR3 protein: CASSLGQGGPDTQYF. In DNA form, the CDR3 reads TGCGCCAGCAGCTTGGGGCAGGGGGGCCCAGATACGCAGTATTTT.

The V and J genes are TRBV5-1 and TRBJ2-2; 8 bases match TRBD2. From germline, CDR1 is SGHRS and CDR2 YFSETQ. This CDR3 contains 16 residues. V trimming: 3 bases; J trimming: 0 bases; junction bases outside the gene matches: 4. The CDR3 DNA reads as TGCGCCAGCAGCTCCCCGGGACTAGCGAACACCGGGGAGCTGTTTTTT. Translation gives CASSSPGLANTGELFF.

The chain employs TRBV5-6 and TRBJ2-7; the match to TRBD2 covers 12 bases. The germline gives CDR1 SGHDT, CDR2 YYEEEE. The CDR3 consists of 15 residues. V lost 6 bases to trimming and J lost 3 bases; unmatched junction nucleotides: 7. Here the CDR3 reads CASTRTSGTFYEQYV. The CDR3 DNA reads TGTGCCAGCACGCGGACTAGCGGGACCTTCTACGAGCAGTACGTC.

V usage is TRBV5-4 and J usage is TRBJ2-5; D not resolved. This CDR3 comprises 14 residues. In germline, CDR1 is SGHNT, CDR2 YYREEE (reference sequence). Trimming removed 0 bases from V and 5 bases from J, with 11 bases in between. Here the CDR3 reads CASSLGLTQETQYF. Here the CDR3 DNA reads TGTGCCAGCAGCTTGGGCTTAACCCAGGAGACCCAGTACTTC.

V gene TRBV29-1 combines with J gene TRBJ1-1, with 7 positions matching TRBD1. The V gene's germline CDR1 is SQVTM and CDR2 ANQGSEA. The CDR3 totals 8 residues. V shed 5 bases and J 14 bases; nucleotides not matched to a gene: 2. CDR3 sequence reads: CSVTGAFF. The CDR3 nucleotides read TGCAGCGTTACAGGGGCATTCTTT.

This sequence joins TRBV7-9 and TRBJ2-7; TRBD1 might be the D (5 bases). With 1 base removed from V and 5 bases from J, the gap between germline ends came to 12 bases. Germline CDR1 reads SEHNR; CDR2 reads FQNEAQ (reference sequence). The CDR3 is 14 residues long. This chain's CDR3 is CASSLDGRADEQYF. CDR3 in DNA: TGTGCCAGCAGCTTAGATGGCAGGGCGGACGAGCAGTACTTC.

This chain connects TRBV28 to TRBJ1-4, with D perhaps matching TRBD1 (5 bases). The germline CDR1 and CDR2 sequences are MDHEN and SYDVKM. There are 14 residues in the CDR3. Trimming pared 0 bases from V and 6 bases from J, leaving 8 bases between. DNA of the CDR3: TGTGCCAGCAGTTTATGGTTAGGGGATGAAAAACTGTTTTTT. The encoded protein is CASSLWLGDEKLFF.

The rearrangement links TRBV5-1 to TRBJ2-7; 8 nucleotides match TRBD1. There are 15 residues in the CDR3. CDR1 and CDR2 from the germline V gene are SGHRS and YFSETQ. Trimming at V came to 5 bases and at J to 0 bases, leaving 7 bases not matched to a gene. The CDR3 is CASRDRTGFSYEQYF. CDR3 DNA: TGCGCCAGCAGGGATAGGACAGGGTTCTCCTACGAGCAGTACTTC.

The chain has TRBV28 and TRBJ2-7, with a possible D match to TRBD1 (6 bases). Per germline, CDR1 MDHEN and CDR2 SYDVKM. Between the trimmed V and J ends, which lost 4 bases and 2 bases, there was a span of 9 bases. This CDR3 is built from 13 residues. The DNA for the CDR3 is TGTGCCAGCAGTTCCGGACAGACCTACGAGCAGTACGTC. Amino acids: CASSSGQTYEQYV.

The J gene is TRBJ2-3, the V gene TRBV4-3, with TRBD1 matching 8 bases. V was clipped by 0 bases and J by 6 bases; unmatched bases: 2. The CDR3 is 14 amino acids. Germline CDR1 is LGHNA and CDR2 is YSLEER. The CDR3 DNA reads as TGCGCCAGCAGCCAAGAGCAGGGGGCTGATACGCAGTATTTT. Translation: CASSQEQGADTQYF.

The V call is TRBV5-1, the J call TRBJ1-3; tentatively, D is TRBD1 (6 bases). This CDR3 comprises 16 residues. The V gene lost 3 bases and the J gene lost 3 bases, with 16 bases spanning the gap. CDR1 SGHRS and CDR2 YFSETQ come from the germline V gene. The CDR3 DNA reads TGCGCCAGCAGCTCGACAGGTTTTAGCATTGGAAACACCATATATTTT. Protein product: CASSSTGFSIGNTIYF.

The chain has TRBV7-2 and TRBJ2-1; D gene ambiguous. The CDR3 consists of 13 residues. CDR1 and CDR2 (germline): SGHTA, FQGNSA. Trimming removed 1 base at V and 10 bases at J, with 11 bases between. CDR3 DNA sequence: TGTGCCAGCAGCTTAGACCAGATCCGCGAGCAGTTCTTC. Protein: CASSLDQIREQFF.

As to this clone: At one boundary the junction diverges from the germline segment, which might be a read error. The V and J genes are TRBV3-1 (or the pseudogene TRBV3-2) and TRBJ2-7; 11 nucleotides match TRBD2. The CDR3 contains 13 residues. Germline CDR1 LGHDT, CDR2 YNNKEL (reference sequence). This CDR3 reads CASSQALSGGADF. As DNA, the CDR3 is TGTGCCAGCAGCCAGGCGCTTAGCGGGGGGGCGGACTTC.

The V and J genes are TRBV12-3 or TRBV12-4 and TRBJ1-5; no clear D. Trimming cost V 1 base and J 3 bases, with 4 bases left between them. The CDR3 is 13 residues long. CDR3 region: CASSLGLNQPQHF. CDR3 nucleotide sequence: TGTGCCAGCAGTTTAGGACTCAATCAGCCCCAGCATTTT.

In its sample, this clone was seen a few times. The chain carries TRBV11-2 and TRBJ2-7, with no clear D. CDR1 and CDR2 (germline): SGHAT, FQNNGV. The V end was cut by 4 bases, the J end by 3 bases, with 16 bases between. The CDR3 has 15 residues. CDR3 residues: CASSYSTAAGYEQYF. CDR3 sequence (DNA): TGTGCCAGCAGCTATAGTACCGCGGCCGGCTACGAGCAGTACTTC.

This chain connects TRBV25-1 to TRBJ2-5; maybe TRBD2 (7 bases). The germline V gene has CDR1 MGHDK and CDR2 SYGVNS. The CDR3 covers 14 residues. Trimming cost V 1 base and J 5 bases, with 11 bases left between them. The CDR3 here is CASSEFKGGETQYF. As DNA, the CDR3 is TGTGCCAGCAGTGAATTCAAGGGGGGGGAGACCCAGTACTTC.

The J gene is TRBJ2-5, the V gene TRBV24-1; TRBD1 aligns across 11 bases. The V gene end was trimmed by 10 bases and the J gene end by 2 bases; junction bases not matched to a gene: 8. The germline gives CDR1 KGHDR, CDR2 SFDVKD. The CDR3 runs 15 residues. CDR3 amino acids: CATGQGATTQETQYF. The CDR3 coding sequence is TGTGCCACTGGACAGGGGGCCACAACTCAAGAGACCCAGTACTTC.

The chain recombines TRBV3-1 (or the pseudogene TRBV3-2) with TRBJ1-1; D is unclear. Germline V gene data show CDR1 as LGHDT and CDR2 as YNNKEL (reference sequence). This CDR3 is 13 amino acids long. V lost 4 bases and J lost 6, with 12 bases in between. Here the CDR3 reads CASSPGTLPEAFF. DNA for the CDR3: TGTGCCAGCAGCCCAGGAACCCTACCTGAAGCTTTCTTT.

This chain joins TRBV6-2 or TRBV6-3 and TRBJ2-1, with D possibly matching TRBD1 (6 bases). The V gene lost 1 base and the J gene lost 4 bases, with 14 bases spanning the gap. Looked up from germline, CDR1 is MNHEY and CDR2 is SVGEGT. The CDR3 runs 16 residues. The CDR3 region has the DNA TGTGCCAGCAGTTACTGGGTCAGGGGTTCATACAATGAGCAGTTCTTC. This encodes CASSYWVRGSYNEQFF.

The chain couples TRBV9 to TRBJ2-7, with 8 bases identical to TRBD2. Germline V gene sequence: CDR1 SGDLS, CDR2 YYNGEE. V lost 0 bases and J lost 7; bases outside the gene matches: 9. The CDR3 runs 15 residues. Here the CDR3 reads CASSVGLAGTGEQYF. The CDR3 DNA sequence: TGTGCCAGCAGCGTAGGGTTAGCGGGGACCGGGGAGCAGTACTTC.

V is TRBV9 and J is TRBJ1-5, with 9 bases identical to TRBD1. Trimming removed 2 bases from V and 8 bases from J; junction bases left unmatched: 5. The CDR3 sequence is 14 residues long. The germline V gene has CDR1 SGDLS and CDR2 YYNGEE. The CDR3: CASSVTGGGEPQHF. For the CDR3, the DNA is TGTGCCAGCAGCGTTACAGGGGGCGGGGAGCCCCAGCATTTT.

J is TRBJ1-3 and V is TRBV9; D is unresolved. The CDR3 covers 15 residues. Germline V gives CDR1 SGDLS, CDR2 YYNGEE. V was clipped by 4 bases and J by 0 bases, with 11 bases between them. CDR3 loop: CASSPPESSGNTIYF. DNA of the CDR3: TGTGCCAGCAGCCCCCCGGAGTCCTCTGGAAACACCATATATTTT.

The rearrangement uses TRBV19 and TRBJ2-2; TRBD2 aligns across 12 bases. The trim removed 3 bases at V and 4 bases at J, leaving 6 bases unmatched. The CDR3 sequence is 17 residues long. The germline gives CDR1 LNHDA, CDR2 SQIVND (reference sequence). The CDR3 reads CASSISSGRAITGELFF. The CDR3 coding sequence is TGTGCCAGTAGTATCTCTAGCGGGAGGGCGATCACCGGGGAGCTGTTTTTT.

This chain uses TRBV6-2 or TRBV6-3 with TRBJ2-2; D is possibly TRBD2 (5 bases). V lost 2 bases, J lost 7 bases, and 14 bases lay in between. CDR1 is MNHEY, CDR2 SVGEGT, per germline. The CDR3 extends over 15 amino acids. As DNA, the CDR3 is TGTGCCAGCAGTTACAATGGGGAAGGGAGCGGGGAGCTGTTTTTT. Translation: CASSYNGEGSGELFF.

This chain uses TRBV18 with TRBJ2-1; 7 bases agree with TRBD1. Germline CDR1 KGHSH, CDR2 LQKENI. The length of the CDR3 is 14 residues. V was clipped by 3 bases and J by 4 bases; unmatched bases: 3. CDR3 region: CASSPGTVYNEQFF. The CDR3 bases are TGTGCCAGCTCACCCGGGACAGTTTACAATGAGCAGTTCTTC.

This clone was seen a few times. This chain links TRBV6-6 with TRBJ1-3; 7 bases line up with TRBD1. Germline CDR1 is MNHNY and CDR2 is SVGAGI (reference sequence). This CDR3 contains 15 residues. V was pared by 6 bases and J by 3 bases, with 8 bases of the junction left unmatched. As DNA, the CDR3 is TGTGCCAGCAGAGGGACAGTAGGTAGTGGAAACACCATATATTTT. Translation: CASRGTVGSGNTIYF.

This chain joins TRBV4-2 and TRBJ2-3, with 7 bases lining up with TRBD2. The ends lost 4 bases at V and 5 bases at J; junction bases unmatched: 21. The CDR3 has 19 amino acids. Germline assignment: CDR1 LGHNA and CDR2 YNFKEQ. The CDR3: CASSPSTLLSGGAGDTQYF. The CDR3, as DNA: TGTGCCAGCAGCCCGTCCACGTTGTTGTCGGGGGGAGCTGGAGATACGCAGTATTTT.

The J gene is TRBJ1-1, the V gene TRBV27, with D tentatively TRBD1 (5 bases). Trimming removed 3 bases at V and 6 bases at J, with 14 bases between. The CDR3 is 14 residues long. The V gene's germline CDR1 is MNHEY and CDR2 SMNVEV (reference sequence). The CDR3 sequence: CASSFKGRGSEAFF. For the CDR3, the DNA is TGTGCCAGCAGTTTTAAGGGAAGGGGCTCTGAAGCTTTCTTT.